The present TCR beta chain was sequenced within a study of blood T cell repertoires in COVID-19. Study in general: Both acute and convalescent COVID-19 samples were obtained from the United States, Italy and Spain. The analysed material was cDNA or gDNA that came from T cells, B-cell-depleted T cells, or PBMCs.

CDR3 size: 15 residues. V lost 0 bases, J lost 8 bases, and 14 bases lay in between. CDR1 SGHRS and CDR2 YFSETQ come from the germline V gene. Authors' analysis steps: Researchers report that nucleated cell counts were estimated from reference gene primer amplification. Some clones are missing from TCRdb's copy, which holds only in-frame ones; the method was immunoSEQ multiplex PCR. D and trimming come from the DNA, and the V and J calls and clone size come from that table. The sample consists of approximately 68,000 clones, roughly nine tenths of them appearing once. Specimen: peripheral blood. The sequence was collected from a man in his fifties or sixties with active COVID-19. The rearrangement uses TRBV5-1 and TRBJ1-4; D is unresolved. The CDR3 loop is CASSLDRNSGEKLFF. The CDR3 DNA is TGCGCCAGCAGCTTGGACCGAAACTCGGGGGAAAAACTGTTTTTT. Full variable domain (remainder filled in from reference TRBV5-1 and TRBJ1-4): KAGVTQTPRYLIKTRGQQVTLSCSPISGHRSVSWYQQTPGQGLQFLFEYFSETQRNKGNFPGRFSGRQFSNSRSEMNVSTLELGDSALYLCASSLDRNSGEKLFFGSGTQLSVL.